Given below is one T cell receptor (beta chain) in context. The sample is drawn from a study of blood T cell repertoires in COVID-19. Across the study: Samples representing acute and convalescent COVID-19 were sourced from the United States, Italy and Spain.

Repertoires were generated with immunoSEQ multiplex PCR, while TCRdb's copy carries only in-frame clones and drops some. The table includes roughly 280,000 clones, 86% detected once. CDR1 and CDR2 (germline): MNHEY, SVGAGI. The J segment lost 8 bases and the V segment lost 5 bases, leaving 12 bases of the junction unmatched. The CDR3 spans 15 residues. This clonotype was obtained from a man aged 18 to 29 with active or convalescent COVID-19. Input material: peripheral blood. J is TRBJ2-4 and V is TRBV6-5; 7 positions agree with TRBD1. CDR3 DNA sequence: TGTGCCAGCAGTATTCACGACAGGGAGAGGGACATTCAGTACTTC. This gives the protein CASSIHDRERDIQYF.